Here is one T cell receptor beta chain with its context. Its antigen is unknown. These data come from a study of chemoradiotherapy in HPV16-positive cancers. The method was immunoSEQ multiplex PCR; TCRdb's version includes in-frame clones alone and lacks a portion of them. In the table there are roughly 6,800 clones, 60% to 80% of which are singletons. The study's findings and limits: The functional HPV-specific definition rests on just a couple of HPV16-positive patients. During treatment, candidate HPV-specific clones and E7-related motifs expanded in tumor.

The CDR3 consists of 19 residues. J gave up 5 bases and V 3 bases, and 18 bases lay outside the gene matches. Germline V lookup: CDR1 MNHNS, CDR2 SASEGT. The chain recombines TRBV6-1 with TRBJ2-5, with 10 bases lining up with TRBD2. The specimen was tumor tissue, collected from a patient who underwent chemoradiotherapy. This receptor was taken from a human donor with HPV-associated anogenital cancer. The chain's CDR3 is CASSEEGPFSGRKGETQYF. DNA of the CDR3: TGTGCCAGCAGTGAGGAAGGCCCCTTTAGCGGGAGGAAGGGGGAGACCCAGTACTTC.